These 2 T cell receptor beta chains originate from one sample sequenced in a study of blood T cell repertoires in COVID-19. Libraries were prepared by immunoSEQ multiplex PCR; TCRdb keeps only in-frame clonotypes and omits some of them. The sample consists of some 320,000 clones, roughly 86% of them appearing once. The source material was PBMCs or T cells enriched from blood (not recorded which). Every receptor here comes from a woman between 45 and 60 years old who had been exposed to COVID-19.

The chain uses TRBV11-2 and TRBJ2-7; 9 nucleotides line up with TRBD2. Germline CDR1 is SGHAT and CDR2 is FQNNGV. J gave up 0 bases and V 3 bases, and 3 bases lay outside the gene matches. The CDR3 is 15 residues long. CDR3 in amino acids: CASSFSGGLSYEQYF. The CDR3 bases are TGTGCCAGCAGCTTCAGCGGGGGGCTCTCCTACGAGCAGTACTTC.

The J gene is TRBJ2-7, the V gene TRBV7-9; 7 bases fit TRBD1. The germline CDR1 and CDR2 sequences are SEHNR and FQNEAQ (reference sequence). V was pared by 4 bases and J by 3 bases, with 6 bases of the junction left unmatched. The CDR3 contains 14 residues. The CDR3 reads CASSSRDRDYEQYF. CDR3 DNA: TGTGCCAGCAGCTCCCGGGACAGAGACTACGAGCAGTACTTC.